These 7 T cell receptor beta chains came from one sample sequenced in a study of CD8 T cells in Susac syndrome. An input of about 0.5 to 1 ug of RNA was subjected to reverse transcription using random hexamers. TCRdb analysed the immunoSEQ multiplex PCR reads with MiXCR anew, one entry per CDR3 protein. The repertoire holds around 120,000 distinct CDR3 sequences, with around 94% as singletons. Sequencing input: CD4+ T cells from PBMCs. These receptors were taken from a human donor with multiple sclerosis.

CDR3 DNA: TGCAGTGCTAGAGAAAGGGCAGGGGGTCTCCCGACTTTTGCTAACTATGGCTACACCTTC. The encoded protein is CSARERAGGLPTFANYGYTF. This chain uses TRBV20-1 with TRBJ1-2; 7 nucleotides align to TRBD1. CDR3 length: 20 amino acids. CDR1 DFQATT and CDR2 SNEGSKA come from the germline V gene (reference sequence). V was pared by 0 bases and J by 0 bases, with 19 bases of the junction left unmatched.

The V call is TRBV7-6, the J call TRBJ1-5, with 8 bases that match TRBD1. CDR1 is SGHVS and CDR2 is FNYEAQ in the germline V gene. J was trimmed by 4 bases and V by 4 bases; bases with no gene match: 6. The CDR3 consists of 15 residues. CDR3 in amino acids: CASSSTTGENQPQHF. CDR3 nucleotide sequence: TGTGCCAGCAGCTCAACGACAGGGGAGAATCAGCCCCAGCATTTT.

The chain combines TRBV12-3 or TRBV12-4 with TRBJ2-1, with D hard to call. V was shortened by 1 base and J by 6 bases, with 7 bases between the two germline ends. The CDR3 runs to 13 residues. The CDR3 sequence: CASSLVEINEQFF. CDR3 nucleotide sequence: TGTGCCAGCAGTTTAGTGGAAATCAATGAGCAGTTCTTC.

The CDR3 nucleotides are TGTGCCAGCAGGCAGTCAGTGGGAAACACTGAAGCTTTCTTT. It yields the protein CASRQSVGNTEAFF. The V gene is TRBV7-8, the J gene TRBJ1-1, with D uncertain. V gave up 6 bases and J gave up 2 bases, with 13 bases separating them. This CDR3 spans 14 amino acids. Germline-derived CDR1 and CDR2 are SGHVS and FQNEAQ.

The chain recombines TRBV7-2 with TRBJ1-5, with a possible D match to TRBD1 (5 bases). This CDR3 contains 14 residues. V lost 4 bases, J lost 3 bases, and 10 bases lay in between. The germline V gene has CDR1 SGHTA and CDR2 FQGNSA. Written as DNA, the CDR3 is TGTGCCAGCAGCTCCCGACAGTACAATCAGCCCCAGCATTTT. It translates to CASSSRQYNQPQHF.

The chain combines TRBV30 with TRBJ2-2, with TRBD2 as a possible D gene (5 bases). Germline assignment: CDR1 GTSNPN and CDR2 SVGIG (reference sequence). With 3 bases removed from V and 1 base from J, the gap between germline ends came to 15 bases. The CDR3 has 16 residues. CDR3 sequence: CAWSAGWTLNTGELFF. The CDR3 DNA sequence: TGTGCCTGGAGCGCTGGCTGGACTCTGAACACCGGGGAGCTGTTTTTT.

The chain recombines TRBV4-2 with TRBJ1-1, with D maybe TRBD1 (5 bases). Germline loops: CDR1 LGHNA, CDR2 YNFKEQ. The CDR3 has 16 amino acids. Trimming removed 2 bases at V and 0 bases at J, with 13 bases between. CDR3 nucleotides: TGTGCCAGCAGCCAACCCGGACACGACCTGAACACTGAAGCTTTCTTT. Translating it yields CASSQPGHDLNTEAFF.